Each of the 4 T cell receptor beta chains below was sequenced from the same sample in a study of blood T cell repertoires in COVID-19. The table came from immunoSEQ multiplex PCR; TCRdb's copy has only in-frame clones and leaves some out. In the table there are hundreds of thousands of clones, 81% of which are singletons. Input material: peripheral blood. The receptors originated from an elderly woman with COVID-19, enrolled during active disease.

The chain employs TRBV28 and TRBJ2-7; 10 bases agree with TRBD1. This CDR3 is 16 amino acids long. V shed 6 bases and J 10 bases; nucleotides not matched to a gene: 18. Germline CDR1 is MDHEN and CDR2 is SYDVKM. CDR3 bases: TGTGCCAGCAGAAGGATGTCGGGGACAGGGGCGTTAGAACAGTACTTC. Its protein is CASRRMSGTGALEQYF.

The chain couples TRBV15 to TRBJ1-2; D possibly corresponds to TRBD1 (6 bases). The CDR3 runs 16 residues. The V gene lost 0 bases and the J gene lost 5 bases, with 16 bases spanning the gap. Germline CDR1 reads LNHNV; CDR2 reads YYDKDF (reference sequence). CDR3 protein: CATSRDTRTDLYGYTF. CDR3 bases: TGTGCCACCAGCAGAGATACCAGGACAGACCTTTATGGCTACACCTTC.

The J gene is TRBJ2-6, the V gene TRBV6-2 or TRBV6-3, with D possibly matching TRBD2 (5 bases). From germline, CDR1 is MNHEY and CDR2 SVGEGT. The V end was cut by 2 bases, the J end by 1 base, with 6 bases between. This CDR3 contains 15 residues. CDR3 residues: CASSYGGSGANVLTF. As DNA, the CDR3 is TGTGCCAGCAGTTACGGAGGATCTGGGGCCAACGTCCTGACTTTC.

This CDR3 reads CATLGGYGYTF. CDR3 sequence (DNA): TGTGCCACCCTGGGGGGGTATGGCTACACCTTC. The chain links TRBV19 to TRBJ1-2; maybe TRBD1 (5 bases). The CDR3 is 11 residues long. Per germline, CDR1 LNHDA and CDR2 SQIVND (reference sequence). Trimming took off 10 bases at V and 5 bases at J, with 11 bases between the two ends.